This T cell receptor beta chain came from a study of shared clonotypes between healthy human individuals. General study points: Between a handful of donors, naive CD4 clonotypes were shared at a level of about 5%. Generation probabilities were higher for clonotypes shared across all four sorted-subset donors than for unshared ones.

At a deep level, the assay was run. This table comes from immunoSEQ multiplex PCR, and its TCRdb copy is limited to in-frame clones, with some not included. The table shows 2,500,000 or so clones, with over 85% occurring only once. Participating donors were healthy, HIV-negative adults free of recent acute infections or vaccinations. This CDR3 is built from 14 residues. Looked up from germline, CDR1 is MNHEY and CDR2 is SMNVEV (reference sequence). The V and J ends lost 10 bases and 3 bases respectively, with 16 bases between them. Remarks on this clone: Its target is not known.

The receptor comes from a man younger than 35 in good health. Some clones in this sample may be carry-over from other donors' samples. The sequenced sample was naive CD4+ T cells from PBMCs. The subset: CD45RA+ positively selected. The chain combines TRBV27 with TRBJ1-5, with D possibly being TRBD1 (6 bases). The CDR3 here is CATALQGPNQPQHF. CDR3 DNA: TGTGCCACGGCCTTACAGGGACCCAATCAGCCCCAGCATTTT.